This entry describes one T cell receptor beta chain. CDR3 length: 14 residues. The J segment lost 5 bases and the V segment lost 3 bases, leaving 4 bases of the junction unmatched. CDR1 SGHNT and CDR2 YYREEE come from the germline V gene (reference sequence). This sample is drawn from a study of blood T cell repertoires in COVID-19. Method: immunoSEQ multiplex PCR; TCRdb's copy keeps in-frame clones and lacks some. The sample holds fewer than 180,000 clones, roughly 82% seen once. The chain links TRBV5-4 to TRBJ2-5; 10 positions match TRBD1. The receptor comes from a man in his 70s with acute or convalescent COVID-19. The source material was peripheral blood. The CDR3: CASSSGQGPETQYF. The CDR3 region has the DNA TGTGCCAGCAGCTCGGGACAGGGGCCGGAGACCCAGTACTTC.